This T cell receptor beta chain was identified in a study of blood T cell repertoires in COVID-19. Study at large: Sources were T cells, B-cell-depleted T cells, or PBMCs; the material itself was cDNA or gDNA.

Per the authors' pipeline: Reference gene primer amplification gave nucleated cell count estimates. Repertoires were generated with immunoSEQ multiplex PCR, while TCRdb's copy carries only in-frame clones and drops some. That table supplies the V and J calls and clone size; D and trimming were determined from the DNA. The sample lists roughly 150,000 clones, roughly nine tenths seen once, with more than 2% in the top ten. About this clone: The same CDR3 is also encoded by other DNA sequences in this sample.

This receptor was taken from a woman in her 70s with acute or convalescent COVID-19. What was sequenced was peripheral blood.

The CDR3 sequence is CASSPPSGVGNTIYF. The CDR3 coding sequence is TGTGCCAGCTCACCACCGTCAGGGGTTGGAAACACCATATATTTT. The V call is TRBV18, the J call TRBJ1-3; possible D gene TRBD1, 6 bases. Trimming pared 0 bases from V and 3 bases from J, leaving 9 bases between. Per the germline V gene, CDR1 is KGHSH and CDR2 is LQKENI. The CDR3 has 15 amino acids.